Below are 15 T cell receptor beta chains sequenced from a single sample in a study of tumor-infiltrating lymphocytes in primary liver carcinoma. The authors made TCR beta cDNA from roughly 480 ng total RNA with a constant-region primer. Three nested multiplex PCR rounds of slightly modified ARM-PCR generated TCR beta libraries. Two initial PCR rounds of roughly 10 cycles each paired TRBV1-TRBV30 forward primers with a C-beta reverse primer. TCRdb passed the multiplex PCR reads through MiXCR, listing each CDR3 protein once. Here the sample spans 90,000 to 100,000 distinct CDR3 sequences, almost 70% being singletons. The study co-extracted DNA and RNA from around 20-30 mg of unsorted bulk tissue. The specimen was liver tumor tissue from sampling region 5. The sample's subset: tumor region T5, tumor centre. All receptors derive from a woman aged 55-69 years with primary liver carcinoma and hepatitis B virus infection.

This rearrangement joins TRBV11-3 to TRBJ1-1, with D maybe TRBD1 (5 bases). The CDR3 loop spans 11 amino acids. Germline assignment: CDR1 SGHNT and CDR2 YENEEA. The CDR3, as DNA: TGTCCTAGCAGTTGGGGCTGGGAAGCTTTCTTT. It codes for CPSSWGWEAFF. Full variable domain (remainder filled in from reference TRBV11-3 and TRBJ1-1): EAGVVQSPRYKIIEKKQPVAFWCNPISGHNTLYWYLQNLGQGPELLIRYENEEAVDDSQLPKDRFSAERLKGVDSTLKIQPAELGDSAVYLCPSSWGWEAFFGQGTRLTVV.

This chain uses TRBV5-6 with TRBJ2-1; TRBD2 is a possible D gene (5 bases). This CDR3 region has 15 residues. V lost 9 bases and J 7 bases, leaving 23 bases between the germline ends. Germline lookup yields CDR1 SGHDT and CDR2 YYEEEE. The CDR3 DNA is TGTGCCATCAGTTTGCAAGCGGTGCCCGAGAATGAGCAGTTCTTC. Translation: CAISLQAVPENEQFF.

As regards this clonotype: Relative to the germline gene, one junction end is altered; a read error may explain this. The chain uses TRBV11-2 and TRBJ2-3; 8 bases match TRBD2. CDR1 and CDR2 (germline): SGHAT, FQNNGV. The CDR3 length is 15 residues. CDR3 DNA: TGTTCCAGCAGCCCTGGACTAGCTGACCCAGATACGCAGTATTTT. Protein sequence: CSSSPGLADPDTQYF.

The sample holds a few counts of this clonotype. The V and J genes are TRBV11-2 and TRBJ2-1; the match to TRBD2 covers 8 bases. CDR1 and CDR2 (germline): SGHAT, FQNNGV. Unmatched junction bases numbered 19, after V lost 9 bases and J lost 12 bases. CDR3 size: 15 residues. CDR3: CASSLGGLGYDGQFF. CDR3 nucleotide sequence: TGTGCCAGTAGTTTAGGGGGACTAGGCTACGATGGGCAGTTCTTC. Drawing the rest from reference TRBV11-2 and TRBJ2-1, the complete variable domain is EAGVAQSPRYKIIEKRQSVAFWCNPISGHATLYWYQQILGQGPKLLIQFQNNGVVDDSQLPKDRFSAERLKGVDSTLKIQPAKLEDSAVYLCASSLGGLGYDGQFFGPGTRLTVL.

Worth noting for this clonotype: The junction departs from the called germline gene at one end, perhaps through a read error. The chain has TRBV29-1 and TRBJ1-2; no definite D call. The CDR3 covers 15 residues. Per the germline V gene, CDR1 is SQVTM and CDR2 is ANQGSEA. The CDR3 nucleotides are TGCAGCGCTGAATCTAGTTACCTTTTTAACTATAGCTACACCTTC. The encoded protein is CSAESSYLFNYSYTF.

This clonotype showed up just a few times. The rearrangement joins TRBV28 to TRBJ1-1; the D gene is possibly TRBD1 (6 bases). CDR1 is MDHEN and CDR2 is SYDVKM in the germline V gene. V lost 7 bases to trimming and J lost 1 base, with 22 bases between them. CDR3 length: 17 amino acids. The CDR3 loop is CASMSPQGRRGNTEAFF. In nucleotides, the CDR3 is TGTGCCAGCATGTCACCCCAGGGGCGACGCGGGAACACTGAAGCTTTCTTT.

This clonotype was found a few times. This rearrangement joins TRBV19 to TRBJ2-2; TRBD2 might be the D (6 bases). CDR3 length: 15 amino acids. Germline V gene sequence: CDR1 LNHDA, CDR2 SQIVND (reference sequence). The V gene lost 7 bases and the J gene lost 2 bases, with 14 bases spanning the gap. CDR3 residues: CASNTDYQNTGELFF. CDR3 coding DNA: TGTGCCAGTAATACGGACTACCAAAACACCGGGGAGCTGTTTTTT.

This clonotype has only a few counts. The chain has TRBV5-5 and TRBJ1-1, with 11 bases lining up with TRBD1. J was trimmed by 1 base and V by 2 bases; bases with no gene match: 7. The length of the CDR3 is 17 residues. Germline CDR1 is SGHKS and CDR2 is YYEKEE (reference sequence). Here the CDR3 DNA reads TGTGCCAGCAGCTTACCTCCCGGACAGGGGGCGAACACTGAAGCTTTCTTT. Translated: CASSLPPGQGANTEAFF.

There are a few counts of this clonotype. The chain joins TRBV5-6 to TRBJ2-1; 9 bases agree with TRBD2. This CDR3 contains 15 residues. J was trimmed by 4 bases and V by 1 base; bases with no gene match: 3. The germline V gene encodes CDR1 SGHDT and CDR2 YYEEEE. CDR3 loop: CASSLQGLAYNEQFF. The CDR3 DNA is TGTGCCAGCAGCTTGCAGGGACTAGCTTACAATGAGCAGTTCTTC.

As to this clonotype: One junction end does not reproduce the germline sequence, and a read error may be involved. The V and J genes are TRBV4-1 and TRBJ1-3; tentative D call: TRBD1 (6 bases). The CDR3 has 14 amino acids. Per germline, CDR1 MGHRA and CDR2 YSYEKL. The CDR3 protein is CANSQQGSGNTIYF. DNA of the CDR3: TGTGCCAACAGCCAACAGGGTTCTGGAAACACCATATATTTT.

This clonotype has ten or more counts. This chain links TRBV5-5 with TRBJ2-1; 8 positions match TRBD2. Looked up from germline, CDR1 is SGHKS and CDR2 is YYEKEE (reference sequence). This CDR3 has 14 residues. With 7 bases clipped from V and 5 bases from J, the junction kept 8 bases outside the gene matches. The CDR3 nucleotides read TGTGCCAGCGGACGGACCGGGAGGGACAATGAGCAGTTCTTC. Amino acids: CASGRTGRDNEQFF.

This clonotype is termed medium-sized. The J gene is TRBJ2-3, the V gene TRBV11-2; 9 nucleotides align to TRBD1. This CDR3 is 13 amino acids long. The V segment lost 6 bases and the J segment 4 bases; nucleotides outside the gene matches: 2. Germline V lookup: CDR1 SGHAT, CDR2 FQNNGV. Here the CDR3 reads CASRRDRADTQYF. The CDR3 DNA reads as TGTGCCAGCAGGAGGGACAGGGCAGATACGCAGTATTTT.

The V gene is TRBV11-2, the J gene TRBJ2-7; perhaps TRBD1 as D (5 bases). Germline V lookup: CDR1 SGHAT, CDR2 FQNNGV. The CDR3 is 16 residues long. Trimming stripped 4 bases from V and 2 bases from J, with 18 bases between. CDR3 protein: CASSSDCAGAPYEQYF. CDR3 nucleotides: TGTGCCAGCAGCTCAGATTGTGCTGGGGCCCCCTACGAGCAGTACTTC.

Only one count was recorded for this clonotype. At one end, the junction sequence differs from germline, possibly due to a read error. V gene TRBV11-2 combines with J gene TRBJ2-2, with 7 bases aligning to TRBD1. In germline, CDR1 is SGHAT, CDR2 FQNNGV. The CDR3 is made up of 20 amino acids. This CDR3 reads CASSRLLGGRTGPNTGKLFF. The CDR3 region has the DNA TGTGCCAGCAGCCGCTTACTAGGGGGTAGGACAGGTCCGAACACCGGGAAGCTGTTTTTT.

This clonotype has at least ten counts. This sequence joins TRBV25-1 and TRBJ2-1, with D possibly being TRBD1 or TRBD2 (5 bases each). The germline V gene encodes CDR1 MGHDK and CDR2 SYGVNS. The CDR3 runs 14 residues. The ends were cut back, 3 bases at V and 6 bases at J, with 12 bases in the middle. CDR3 amino acids: CASSEPGPGNEQFF. The CDR3 region has the DNA TGTGCCAGCAGTGAGCCGGGACCTGGCAATGAGCAGTTCTTC.